This is a list of T cell receptor beta chains from one sample in a study of blood T cell repertoires in COVID-19. The data were produced by immunoSEQ multiplex PCR, yet TCRdb's version contains in-frame clones alone and is incomplete. This sample carries 350,000 to 450,000 clones, around 86% of them seen once, and the ten largest clones take over 2.5%. Source material: peripheral blood. The receptors were sampled from a human donor in a cohort sampled during active COVID-19. Each CDR3 is given with its conserved first and last residue. A D gene is named only where the DNA matches it firmly. Some rows have no size entry. The others give once, few or many, or a class for an expanded clone.

>few|TRBJ1-5|TRBV7-8|.
CASSLGTEGQPQHF
TGTGCCAGCAGCTTAGGGACAGAAGGACAGCCCCAGCATTTT
>.|TRBJ2-5|TRBV5-1|TRBD2
CASRPMGTTGETQYF
TGCGCCAGCAGACCGATGGGGACTACCGGGGAGACCCAGTACTTC
>.|TRBJ2-5|TRBV5-1|.
CASSVFGGTGSGMTQYF
TGCGCCAGCAGCGTATTCGGCGGGACGGGCTCGGGGATGACCCAGTACTTC
>.|TRBJ2-2|TRBV5-1|.
CASSFYVFANTGELFF
TGCGCCAGCAGCTTCTATGTGTTCGCGAACACCGGGGAGCTGTTTTTT
>few|TRBJ1-1|TRBV2|.
CASSVSGEAFF
TGTGCCAGCAGTGTCTCCGGTGAAGCTTTCTTT
>once|TRBJ1-4|TRBV7-8|TRBD1
CASTPGTGDRSDEKLFF
TGTGCCAGCACCCCTGGGACAGGTGACAGATCGGATGAAAAACTGTTTTTT
>.|TRBJ1-6|TRBV7-2|.
CASSPSQGNSPLHF
TGTGCCAGCAGCCCTTCACAGGGTAATTCACCCCTCCACTTT
>.|TRBJ2-7|TRBV7-2|.
CATSTSLRYEQYF
TGTGCCACCTCAACTAGCCTACGCTACGAGCAGTACTTC
>.|TRBJ2-7|TRBV14|TRBD2
CASSQAGTSGTRQYF
TGTGCCAGCAGCCAAGCGGGTACTAGCGGGACCAGACAGTACTTC
>many|TRBJ1-4|TRBV2|.
CASSRPGQVSEKLFF
TGTGCCAGCAGCCGACCTGGGCAGGTCTCTGAAAAACTGTTTTTT
>.|TRBJ1-2|TRBV11-2|.
CASSRDSYSNGYTF
TGTGCCAGCAGCCGTGACAGTTACAGCAATGGCTACACCTTC
>.|TRBJ1-6|TRBV4-1|.
CASREQEGSYNSPLHF
TGCGCCAGCAGAGAGCAGGAGGGCTCCTATAATTCACCCCTCCACTTT
>.|TRBJ1-2|TRBV18|.
CASSPTATQLSGYTF
TGTGCCAGCTCACCGACAGCTACCCAACTATCCGGCTACACCTTC
>.|TRBJ2-1|TRBV28|TRBD2
CASSLRFGTSGYYNEQFF
TGTGCCAGCAGCCTCCGTTTCGGGACTAGCGGCTACTACAATGAGCAGTTCTTC
>.|TRBJ2-7|TRBV7-2|.
CASSRGLSEGAYEQYF
TGTGCCAGCAGCCGGGGACTTAGCGAGGGTGCCTACGAGCAGTACTTC
>.|TRBJ2-1|TRBV4-2|TRBD2
CASSSRPPTAGGGDEQFF
TGTGCCAGCAGCTCCCGCCCCCCTACGGCGGGGGGAGGCGATGAGCAGTTCTTC
>.|TRBJ2-3|TRBV30|TRBD1
CAWSLGTGHTDTQYF
TGTGCCTGGAGTCTCGGGACAGGGCACACAGATACGCAGTATTTT
>.|TRBJ2-1|TRBV5-1|TRBD1
CASSPRDRISSYNEQFF
TGCGCCAGCAGCCCGAGGGACAGAATAAGCTCCTACAATGAGCAGTTCTTC
>.|TRBJ1-2|TRBV4-1|.
CASSRTAINYGYTF
TGCGCCAGCAGCCGGACAGCAATTAACTATGGCTACACCTTC
>.|TRBJ2-7|TRBV5-1|.
CASSLTGVRSYEQYF
TGCGCCAGCAGCTTGACCGGGGTTAGATCCTACGAGCAGTACTTC
>.|TRBJ1-1|TRBV19|.
CASSVQVIGHAEAFF
TGTGCCAGTAGTGTACAGGTGATTGGGCATGCTGAAGCTTTCTTT
>.|TRBJ2-7|TRBV11-2|.
CASSPDSSYEQYF
TGTGCCAGCAGCCCGGACAGCTCCTACGAGCAGTACTTC
>.|TRBJ1-6|TRBV5-1|TRBD1
CASSSWTGGESLLHF
TGCGCCAGCAGCTCCTGGACAGGGGGAGAATCACTCCTCCACTTT
>.|TRBJ2-7|TRBV6-5|TRBD1
CASSRDREYEQYF
TGTGCCAGCAGCCGGGACAGGGAGTACGAGCAGTACTTC
>few|TRBJ1-1|TRBV6-1|.
CASSDRGNTEAFF
TGTGCCAGCAGTGACAGGGGGAACACTGAAGCTTTCTTT
>.|TRBJ1-5|TRBV6-1|.
CASSEFTGPGNQPQHF
TGTGCCAGCAGTGAATTCACTGGGCCCGGTAATCAGCCCCAGCATTTT
>.|TRBJ1-2|TRBV3-1/TRBV3-2|.
CASSLRGGEDGYTF
TGTGCCAGCAGCCTTAGAGGAGGCGAGGATGGCTACACCTTC
>few|TRBJ1-5|TRBV13|.
CASSLGRGNQPQHF
TGTGCCAGCAGCTTAGGGAGGGGGAATCAGCCCCAGCATTTT
>.|TRBJ1-1|TRBV7-2|TRBD1
CASSLQGAVGTEAFF
TGTGCCAGCAGCTTACAGGGGGCAGTGGGGACTGAAGCTTTCTTT
>.|TRBJ2-7|TRBV6-1|.
CASSAPPIAANEQYF
TGTGCCAGCAGTGCGCCGCCAATAGCCGCCAACGAGCAGTACTTC
>.|TRBJ2-5|TRBV10-1|TRBD2
CASSDQPGLAGGRVETQYF
TGCGCCAGCAGTGATCAACCGGGACTAGCGGGGGGGAGAGTAGAGACCCAGTACTTC
>many|TRBJ2-7|TRBV5-5|TRBD2
CASSPRGVSIAYEQYF
TGTGCCAGCAGCCCCCGGGGGGTCTCTATAGCCTACGAGCAGTACTTC
>.|TRBJ2-5|TRBV5-4|.
CASSPPVGSAQYF
TGTGCCAGCAGCCCCCCTGTAGGGAGTGCCCAGTACTTC
>.|TRBJ1-1|TRBV5-1|TRBD1
CASSLETGYKRAFF
TGCGCCAGCAGCTTGGAGACAGGGTATAAGAGAGCTTTCTTT
>.|TRBJ2-1|TRBV10-2|TRBD2
CASSEYREGLSYNEQFF
TGCGCCAGCAGTGAGTACCGGGAGGGCCTTTCCTACAATGAGCAGTTCTTC
>.|TRBJ1-6|TRBV6-5|TRBD1
CASSYNPGQYNSPLHF
TGTGCCAGCAGTTATAATCCGGGACAGTATAATTCACCCCTCCACTTT
>few|TRBJ2-5|TRBV2|.
CASSALTIVETQYF
TGTGCCAGCAGCGCCCTCACTATAGTGGAGACCCAGTACTTC
>.|TRBJ2-3|TRBV2|.
CASSEWRTDTQYF
TGTGCCAGCAGTGAATGGCGCACAGATACGCAGTATTTT
>.|TRBJ2-7|TRBV4-1|TRBD2
CASSQDLAGDPPYEQYF
TGCGCCAGCAGCCAAGATCTAGCGGGAGACCCACCCTACGAGCAGTACTTC
>.|TRBJ1-2|TRBV5-1|TRBD1
CASSVDRDLGYTF
TGCGCCAGCAGTGTGGACAGGGACCTGGGCTACACCTTC
>.|TRBJ1-2|TRBV19|.
CASGRYVQGGYGYTF
TGTGCCAGTGGCCGGTATGTCCAGGGCGGCTATGGCTACACCTTC
>.|TRBJ1-6|TRBV19|.
CASSAGPISPLHF
TGTGCCAGTAGTGCAGGGCCCATATCACCCCTCCACTTT
>few|TRBJ2-2|TRBV11-2|.
CASSLNGKQDQLFF
TGTGCCAGCAGCTTAAACGGGAAGCAGGATCAGCTGTTTTTT
>.|TRBJ2-1|TRBV7-9|TRBD2
CASSPGTSGNEQFF
TGTGCCAGCAGCCCCGGGACTAGCGGCAATGAGCAGTTCTTC
>.|TRBJ1-3|TRBV30|.
CAWPGNSGNTIYF
TGTGCCTGGCCCGGGAACTCTGGAAACACCATATATTTT
>.|TRBJ1-1|TRBV5-1|TRBD1
CASSLNRGGTEAFF
TGCGCCAGCAGCTTAAACAGGGGAGGCACTGAAGCTTTCTTT
>.|TRBJ2-4|TRBV6-2/TRBV6-3|TRBD1
CASSVSGTENIQYF
TGTGCCAGCAGCGTCTCCGGGACAGAAAACATTCAGTACTTC
>.|TRBJ2-7|TRBV4-2|.
CASSQGAQTYEQYF
TGTGCCAGCAGCCAAGGGGCCCAAACCTACGAGCAGTACTTC
>once|TRBJ2-5|TRBV9|TRBD2
CASSQGLAAEETQYF
TGTGCCAGCAGCCAGGGACTAGCGGCAGAAGAGACCCAGTACTTC